This T cell receptor (beta chain) appears in the sequencing data of a study of OX40 agonist ivuxolimab in advanced cancers. Study-level background: The patients' treatment was ivuxolimab, an agonistic anti-OX40 (CD134) antibody. Whole-study findings and limits: The authors also found low normalized T-cell clonal expansion in some nonresponders.

If patients had autoimmune disease history or systemic immunosuppression, they were excluded. Notes on this clone: Its matching antigen is unknown.

The repertoire was sequenced with immunoSEQ multiplex PCR; TCRdb's copy has only in-frame clones and lacks some. The table has 70,000 to 85,000 clones, roughly 94% seen once. The CDR3 runs to 15 residues. J was trimmed by 2 bases and V by 6 bases; bases with no gene match: 9. CDR1 is SEHNR and CDR2 is FQNEAQ in the germline V gene (reference sequence). The V gene is TRBV7-9, the J gene TRBJ2-5; 7 bases map to TRBD1. The starting material was CD4+ or CD8+ T cells sorted from blood, obtained in a trial of the OX40 agonist ivuxolimab. This clonotype originated in an adult with an advanced solid tumor such as melanoma, head and neck, liver or kidney cancer. CDR3 DNA sequence: TGTGCCAGCAGGTCAGGACAGGCCGCTCAAGAGACCCAGTACTTC. This translates into CASRSGQAAQETQYF.